This T cell receptor (beta chain) was recovered during a study of T cell repertoires in cytomegalovirus infection (dated by TCRdb to the late 2010s). Context from the whole study: Recently identified HLA-C-restricted CMV epitopes, whose presentation resists viral immunomodulation, were targeted by peptide stimulations together with well-studied HLA-B-restricted epitopes. The HLA type of each donor mattered for the analysis, because public TCR beta signatures pointed to carriage of CMV infection along with the matching HLA type. The investigation overall reported the following: Carriers of CMV infection plus the relevant HLA type were discriminated by the cumulative frequency of public TCR beta family members in the study cohort and in an independent roughly 370-donor cohort. The ex vivo response was dominated by HLA-C-restricted CMV-specific TCR beta clonotypes, which also provided the single most frequent clonotype in two of eight donors.

The sample's treatment or condition label, in plain terms: in vitro stimulation with specific CMV peptide epitopes to enrich CMV-specific T cells. About this clonotype itself: Which antigen it targets is not known. This may stem from a read error, because a much larger clone lies one nucleotide away.

The reads were generated on an Illumina HiSeq 1500. TCRdb applied fastp at Q25 and MiXCR to the public reads, then kept only in-frame beta chains. Every CDR3 protein is listed once, alongside the most common genes and DNA of its rows. A total of approximately 83,000 distinct CDR3 sequences appear in this sample, 20% to 30% of them only once. The top ten constitute 50% of the sample. The sequencing used CD8+ T cells from cultured PBMCs, collected from culture after CMV antigen stimulation. The clonotype comes from a human donor in good health (CMV status not recorded). Some clones in this sample may be carry-over from other donors' samples.

The CDR3 has the sequence CASSQPGVRGYTF. The DNA sequence is given as TGCGCCAGCAGCCAGCCAGGGGTGAGGGGCTACACCTTC. The receptor chain draws on TRBV4-3 and TRBJ1-2, and possibly TRBD1, on 6 matching bases. Reading from cysteine to phenylalanine, the CDR3 counts 13 amino acids. The retained sequence is limited to the CDR3, 39 bases, with the frame set at the first base. The germline V gene supplies CDR1 LGHNA and CDR2 YSLEER. The trim is 3 bases for V and 8 bases for J, with a gap of 13 bases between the germline ends.